The sequence of this T cell receptor beta chain was determined in a study of T-cell memory formation after mild COVID-19. This clonotype was picked up a small number of times. MiXCR, applied by TCRdb to the 5' RACE reads, yields one record per CDR3 protein. The sample carries tens of thousands of distinct CDR3 sequences, approximately 16% recorded once. CDR1 is KGHDR and CDR2 is SFDVKD in the germline V gene. The CDR3 is 14 amino acids. Trimming pared 4 bases from V and 0 bases from J, leaving 7 bases between. The TCR originated in an adult woman who had mild COVID-19 (a few samples of this study predate the infection). Cell type and time point are not known. Sequencing used PBMCs or a T cell subset sorted from them (not recorded which). The chain combines TRBV24-1 with TRBJ2-3; tentatively, D is TRBD2 (5 bases). DNA for the CDR3: TGTGCCACCAGTGAGGGAGCAAGCACAGATACGCAGTATTTT. Encoded protein: CATSEGASTDTQYF.